This TCR beta chain stems from a study of cytomegalovirus exposure and HLA in healthy donors. Whole-study context: According to later analysis, the same platform produced the 120 or so validation and about 630 first-cohort repertoires.

CDR1 is SQVTM, CDR2 ANQGSEA, per germline. This CDR3 is built from 11 residues. V gave up 6 bases and J gave up 6 bases, with 12 bases separating them. Findings and caveats of the study: The study labeled 164 TCR beta chains cytomegalovirus-associated.

On this clone itself: No antigen is known for it.

Sequencing used immunoSEQ multiplex PCR; TCRdb keeps in-frame clones, though not all of them. Of roughly 45,000 clones detected, approximately 90% appear once; the ten largest clones hold about 5%. The chain couples TRBV29-1 to TRBJ2-7; the D gene is possibly TRBD1 (6 bases). This sequence was found in a young man in good health and CMV-seronegative. Input material: PBMCs. For the CDR3, the DNA is TGCAGCGTCGGACAGAGGGGCGAGCAGTACTTC. Amino acids: CSVGQRGEQYF.